These T cell receptor beta chains were read from a single sample in a study of response to subunit inactivated influenza vaccine. TCRdb itself ran the RT-PCR reads through MiXCR, one entry per CDR3 protein. This table holds roughly 710,000 distinct CDR3 sequences, approximately 15% found once. The sequencing here drew on PBMCs from blood, taken approximately 15 days before vaccination. These receptor sequences come from a man aged 45-65 years who received an inactivated influenza vaccine. The CDR3 runs from the conserved cysteine through the conserved F or W. Each record gives: V gene, D gene, clone size, J gene, CDR3 DNA, CDR3 protein. D genes are given only for firm matches. Size tells how often a clone was seen (once, few, many) or the class of an expanded clone, and some rows leave it out.

>TRBV6-2/TRBV6-3|.|few|TRBJ2-7
TGTGCCAGCAGCGACATACAGGGCATCTACGAGCAGTACTTC
CASSDIQGIYEQYF
>TRBV4-2|.|.|TRBJ1-2
TGTGCCAGCAGCCAAGTTCTCCTATATGGCTACACCTTC
CASSQVLLYGYTF
>TRBV20-1|TRBD1|few|TRBJ1-5
TGCAGTGCCGGGACAGGGGCAGGGGAGGGGCCCCAGCATTTT
CSAGTGAGEGPQHF
>TRBV15|.|.|TRBJ2-2
TGTGCCACCAGCAGAGGAAACACCGGGGAGCTGTTTTTT
CATSRGNTGELFF
>TRBV4-1|.|.|TRBJ2-2
TGCGCCAGCAGCCCCAGACCAACCACCGGGGAGCTGTTTTTT
CASSPRPTTGELFF
>TRBV9|.|once|TRBJ2-6
TGTGCCAGCAGCGCCGACAGCTCTGGGGCCAACGTCCTGACTTTC
CASSADSSGANVLTF
>TRBV4-2|.|few|TRBJ2-4
TGTGCCAGCAGCCAGAACAGGGAAAACATTCAGTACTTC
CASSQNRENIQYF
>TRBV5-1|TRBD2|.|TRBJ2-5
TGCGCCAGCAAGTCGAGCGGGGGGCCAGAGACCCAGTACTTC
CASKSSGGPETQYF
>TRBV28|.|.|TRBJ2-1
TGTGCCAGCAGTTTCCGAGGGTTGAATGAGCAGTTCTTC
CASSFRGLNEQFF
>TRBV7-9|TRBD2|.|TRBJ2-1
TGTGCCAGCAGCCAACCGGGACTAGCGGGGGTAAATGAGCAGTTCTTC
CASSQPGLAGVNEQFF
>TRBV20-1|TRBD2|many|TRBJ2-7
TGCAGTGCTAGAGATTTAGGCGGGAGGGCCATATACGAGCAGTACTTC
CSARDLGGRAIYEQYF
>TRBV5-1|.|many|TRBJ1-1
TGCGCCAGCAGCTTGGCTGAGAACACTGAAGCTTTCTTT
CASSLAENTEAFF
>TRBV9|TRBD2|.|TRBJ2-5
TGTGCCAGCAGCCCGCAAGCGACTAGCGGGAGAGAGACCCAGTACTTC
CASSPQATSGRETQYF
>TRBV12-3/TRBV12-4|TRBD1|.|TRBJ2-7
TGTGCCAGCAGTTTACTCTCGGGACAGCCCTACGAGCAGTACTTC
CASSLLSGQPYEQYF
>TRBV7-3|.|.|TRBJ2-5
.
CASSSSTGGTQYF
>TRBV7-2|.|few|TRBJ2-3
TGTGCCAGCTCCCTACTAGGCTCAGATACGCAGTATTTT
CASSLLGSDTQYF
>TRBV20-1|.|.|TRBJ1-1
TGCAGTGCTAGTCGCCCGGACGGGACCTCGAACACTGAAGCTTTCTTT
CSASRPDGTSNTEAFF
>TRBV7-2|.|.|TRBJ2-3
TGTGCCAGCAGCTTCGGTGGGACCGACACAGATACGCAGTATTTT
CASSFGGTDTDTQYF
>TRBV5-6|TRBD2|few|TRBJ2-1
TGTGCCAGCAGCCCGACTAGCGGACTTTACAATGAGCAGTTCTTC
CASSPTSGLYNEQFF
>TRBV11-2|TRBD2|.|TRBJ2-4
TGTGCCAGCAGCTCACCAGCTAGCGGGAGTTGGGCCAAAAACATTCAGTACTTC
CASSSPASGSWAKNIQYF
>TRBV2|TRBD1|few|TRBJ2-4
TGTGCCAGCAGTACAGTCCCGGGACAGGGCTCGGAGTCAGCCAAAAACATTCAGTACTTC
CASSTVPGQGSESAKNIQYF
>TRBV27|.|.|TRBJ2-2
TGTGCCAGCAGTTTTGGACAAATAAACACCGGGGAGCTGTTTTTT
CASSFGQINTGELFF
>TRBV5-1|.|many|TRBJ2-5
TGTGCCAGCAGCTTGGGACGGGGACAAGAGACCCAGTACTTC
CASSLGRGQETQYF
>TRBV30|TRBD1|few|TRBJ2-7
TGTGCCTGGACAAAGGGACAGGGGGCGCGGGAGCAGTACTTC
CAWTKGQGAREQYF
>TRBV6-2/TRBV6-3|.|.|TRBJ2-7
TGTGCCAGCAGTCCAATTCAGGGGAATGGTTACGAGCAGTACTTC
CASSPIQGNGYEQYF
>TRBV7-9|.|few|TRBJ2-1
TGTGCCAGCTCTGGTGGGGCAGCTTGGTATGAGCAGTTCTTC
CASSGGAAWYEQFF
>TRBV4-3|.|few|TRBJ1-6
TGCGCCAGCAGCCAAGTCATTGGGGGTGGCCTCCACTTT
CASSQVIGGGLHF
>TRBV10-3|.|.|TRBJ2-2
TGTGCCATCAGGGAATGGGGGAGCGGTGGCACCGGGGAGCTGTTTTTT
CAIREWGSGGTGELFF
>TRBV3-1|.|few|TRBJ2-1
TGTGCCAGCCGGGAGAATCATAATGAGCAGTTCTTC
CASRENHNEQFF
>TRBV19|TRBD2|few|TRBJ2-1
TGTGCCAGTAGTTGGGGACTAGCGGCTGGGGATGAGCAGTTCTTC
CASSWGLAAGDEQFF
>TRBV7-2|TRBD1|many|TRBJ2-2
TGTGCCAGCAGCCTAGGGACAGGGGGACGCGGGGAGCTGTTTTTT
CASSLGTGGRGELFF
>TRBV11-1|.|many|TRBJ1-6
TGTGCCAGCAGCTTCAGCCGGAATTCACCCCTCCACTTT
CASSFSRNSPLHF
>TRBV6-1|TRBD1|.|TRBJ2-4
TGTGCCACCGGACAGGGCAAAAACATTCAGTACTTC
CATGQGKNIQYF
>TRBV4-2|TRBD2|.|TRBJ2-5
TGTGCCAGCAGCCAAGATTCTTTGGGACTAGCGGGAGGGGGTTGGTATGGAGAGACCCAGTACTTC
CASSQDSLGLAGGGWYGETQYF
>TRBV14|TRBD1|many|TRBJ2-2
TGTGCCAGCAGCCAAGGCGGGACAGGGCTTTACACCGGGGAGCTGTTTTTT
CASSQGGTGLYTGELFF